This entry lists 12 T cell receptor beta chains sequenced from one sample in a study of Graves' ophthalmopathy and Graves' hyperthyroidism (dated by TCRdb to about 2018). The sequencing machine was an Illumina HiSeq 2000. For repertoire sequencing, the TCR beta CDR3 regions were amplified from RNA transcripts. A first-round RT-PCR used HTBI primers with the Qiagen OneStep RT-PCR kit, followed by a second-round multiplex PCR, size selection and purification. TCRdb applied fastp at Q25 and MiXCR to the public reads, then kept only in-frame beta chains. Rows are combined by CDR3 protein, so each entry shows the most common genes and DNA. In this sample the table shows approximately 460,000 distinct CDR3 sequences, around 14% of which occur a single time. The top ten clonotypes cover 8% to 10% of the sample. Sequencing was carried out using blood. Receptors originate from a woman aged 25 to 39 with Graves' ophthalmopathy. Donor details come from another sample of the same person, matched by shared clones.

In its sample, this clonotype was seen many times. CDR3 nucleotides: TGTGCCACCAGTGATTTCAGCGGTTCACCCCTCCACTTT. Translation gives CATSDFSGSPLHF. The J gene is TRBJ1-6, the V gene TRBV24-1, with D unresolved. The CDR3 runs to 13 residues. The germline V and J ends were trimmed by 1 base and 9 bases, with 6 bases remaining between them. CDR1 is KGHDR and CDR2 is SFDVKD in the germline V gene.

This clonotype was picked up many times. This rearrangement joins TRBV2 to TRBJ2-2; 9 bases agree with TRBD1. The V gene end was trimmed by 6 bases and the J gene end by 0 bases; junction bases not matched to a gene: 8. The CDR3 runs 17 residues. Germline CDR1 is SNHLY and CDR2 is FYNNEI. The CDR3 protein is CASRPKGQGTNTGELFF. The CDR3 DNA is TGTGCCAGCAGACCTAAAGGACAGGGGACGAACACCGGGGAGCTGTTTTTT.

The chain is built from TRBV30 and TRBJ1-2; D gene uncertain. V lost 0 bases and J lost 8, with 13 bases in between. Per the germline V gene, CDR1 is GTSNPN and CDR2 is SVGIG (reference sequence). The CDR3 spans 13 residues. CDR3 protein: CAWSVHGLYGYTF. For the CDR3, the DNA is TGTGCCTGGAGTGTACACGGGTTATACGGCTACACCTTC.

This clonotype has ten or more counts. The chain carries TRBV10-3 and TRBJ1-2, with TRBD1 identical over 7 bases. V lost 2 bases and J lost 5; bases outside the gene matches: 2. The length of the CDR3 is 13 residues. Germline assignment: CDR1 ENHRY and CDR2 SYGVKD. The CDR3 sequence: CAISERQGYGYTF. The CDR3 nucleotides are TGTGCCATCAGTGAGAGACAGGGTTATGGCTACACCTTC.

This clonotype has at least ten counts. The V gene is TRBV7-2, the J gene TRBJ1-1, with D uncertain. Trimming left V 2 bases short and J 4 bases short, with 11 bases between. Germline V gene lookup returns CDR1 SGHTA and CDR2 FQGNSA. CDR3 size: 14 residues. CDR3 region: CASSLSFGSTEAFF. In DNA form, the CDR3 reads TGTGCCAGCAGCTTATCTTTTGGTAGCACTGAAGCTTTCTTT.

This clonotype was detected many times. This rearrangement joins TRBV28 to TRBJ1-3; D is unresolved. CDR3 size: 14 residues. Germline CDR1 reads MDHEN; CDR2 reads SYDVKM. Trimming removed 4 bases at V and 5 bases at J, with 12 bases between. The CDR3 bases are TGTGCCAGCAGTTCGCCCTCGAGGAGAAACACCATATATTTT. This translates into CASSSPSRRNTIYF.

In this sample, this clonotype turned up a few times. A far larger clone is a single base away, which makes a read error likely. The rearrangement joins TRBV12-3 or TRBV12-4 to TRBJ1-1, with D uncertain. The CDR3 sequence is 11 residues long. CDR3 nucleotide sequence: TGTGCCAGCAGTTTAGCCACTGAAGCTTGCTTT. Protein sequence: CASSLATEACF.

This clonotype was found many times. At one end, the junction sequence differs from germline, possibly due to a read error. The chain uses TRBV6-5 and TRBJ2-5; TRBD2 might be the D (6 bases). Germline V gene sequence: CDR1 MNHEY, CDR2 SVGAGI. The CDR3 is 15 residues long. The CDR3 coding sequence is TGTGCCAGCAGTTACTCTCCAACCCTAGGAGGGGATAAGTCCTTC. Amino acid sequence: CASSYSPTLGGDKSF.

In its sample, this clonotype was seen many times. This chain connects TRBV6-1 to TRBJ2-7; 7 bases map to TRBD1. The ends lost 6 bases at V and 7 bases at J; junction bases unmatched: 12. The germline V gene has CDR1 MNHNS and CDR2 SASEGT. This CDR3 region has 14 residues. For the CDR3, the DNA is TGTGCCAGCAGACAGGGGCAGGGGGTGGGAGAGCAGTACTTC. Protein product: CASRQGQGVGEQYF.

The gene calls are TRBV5-6 and TRBJ1-2; D is perhaps TRBD1 (5 bases). Germline V gene lookup returns CDR1 SGHDT and CDR2 YYEEEE. V gave up 0 bases and J gave up 4 bases, with 13 bases separating them. The CDR3 length is 15 residues. The CDR3 DNA follows: TGTGCCAGCAGCTTGGTCCGAAACCAGGGCTATGGCTACACCTTC. It specifies CASSLVRNQGYGYTF.

This clonotype was counted at least ten times. This chain links TRBV12-5 with TRBJ1-2; 10 bases line up with TRBD1. Unmatched junction bases numbered 14, after V lost 5 bases and J lost 2 bases. In germline, CDR1 is LGHNT, CDR2 FRNRAP. This CDR3 region has 18 residues. CDR3 sequence: CASGATSGTGDPNYGYTF. The CDR3 DNA reads as TGTGCTAGTGGTGCCACCTCCGGGACAGGGGACCCCAACTATGGCTACACCTTC.

The chain links TRBV10-3 to TRBJ2-7; 9 positions agree with TRBD2. V dropped 3 bases and J dropped 4; count of bases not matched to a gene: 4. The CDR3 loop spans 14 amino acids. Germline V gene data show CDR1 as ENHRY and CDR2 as SYGVKD. The CDR3: CAISEGLAGYEQYF. The DNA of the CDR3 is TGTGCCATCAGTGAAGGTCTAGCGGGATACGAGCAGTACTTC.